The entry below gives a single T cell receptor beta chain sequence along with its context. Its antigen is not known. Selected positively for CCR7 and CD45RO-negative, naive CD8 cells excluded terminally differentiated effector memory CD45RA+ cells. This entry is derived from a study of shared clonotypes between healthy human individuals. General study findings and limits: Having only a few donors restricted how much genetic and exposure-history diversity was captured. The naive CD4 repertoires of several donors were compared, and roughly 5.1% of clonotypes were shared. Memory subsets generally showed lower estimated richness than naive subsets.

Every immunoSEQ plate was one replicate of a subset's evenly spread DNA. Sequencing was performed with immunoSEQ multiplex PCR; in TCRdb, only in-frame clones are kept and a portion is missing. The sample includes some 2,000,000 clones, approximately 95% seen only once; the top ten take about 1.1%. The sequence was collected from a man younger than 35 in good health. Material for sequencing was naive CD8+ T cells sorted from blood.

The CDR3 loop reads CASSLDPTNEQFF. In DNA form, the CDR3 reads TGTGCCAGCAGTTTAGACCCAACCAATGAGCAGTTCTTC. The V call is TRBV27, the J call TRBJ2-1; D gene ambiguous. This CDR3 is 13 amino acids long. V was clipped by 2 bases and J by 6 bases, with 8 bases between them. In germline, CDR1 is MNHEY, CDR2 SMNVEV (reference sequence).